Reported below is one T cell receptor beta chain. Its antigen is not known. One end of the junction varies from germline; a read error may be responsible. These data belong to a study of tumor and adjacent non-tumor tissue in lung cancer. As for the study in general: Patients comprised 12 adenocarcinoma, a couple of squamous cell carcinoma and 1 small cell lung cancer. On average, productive TCRbeta reads reached around 4 million per sample. Study results and limitations: Top 100 clones took a larger repertoire share in normal lung. Tumor tissue had significantly higher TCR diversity than normal lung.

The template was RNA from unsorted bulk tissue. This CDR3 contains 14 residues. Germline V CDR1 and CDR2: MDHEN, SYDVKM. TCRbeta libraries were built with three rounds of nested PCR, modified from ARM-PCR. TCRdb re-derived calls from the multiplex PCR reads in MiXCR, one entry per CDR3 protein. Among tens of thousands of distinct CDR3 sequences listed, roughly 70% were seen once. The origin of this receptor is a woman between 65 and 79 years old with non-small cell lung cancer. The sample was lung tumor tissue. The chain links TRBV28 to TRBJ1-6; D uncertain. DNA for the CDR3: TGTGCTAGCTACAGACGGGCGGCGGATTCACCCCTCTACTTT. This gives the protein CASYRRAADSPLYF. The variable domain in full, completed from reference TRBV28 and TRBJ1-6, reads DVKVTQSSRYLVKRTGEKVFLECVQDMDHENMFWYRQDPGLGLRLIYFSYDVKMKEKGDIPEGYSVSREKKERFSLILESASTNQTSMYLCASYRRAADSPLYFGNGTRLTVT.